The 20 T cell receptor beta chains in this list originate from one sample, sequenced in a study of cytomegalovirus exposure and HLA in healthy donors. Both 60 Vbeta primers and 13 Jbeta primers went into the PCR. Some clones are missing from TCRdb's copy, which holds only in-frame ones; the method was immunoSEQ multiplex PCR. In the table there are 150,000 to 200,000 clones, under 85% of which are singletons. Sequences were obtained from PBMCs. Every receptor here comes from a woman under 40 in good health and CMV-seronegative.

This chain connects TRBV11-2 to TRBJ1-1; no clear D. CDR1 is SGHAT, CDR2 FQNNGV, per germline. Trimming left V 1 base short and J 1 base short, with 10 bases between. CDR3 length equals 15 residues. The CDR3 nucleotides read TGTGCCAGCAGCTTAGCGGGGTCAGAGAACACTGAAGCTTTCTTT. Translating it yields CASSLAGSENTEAFF.

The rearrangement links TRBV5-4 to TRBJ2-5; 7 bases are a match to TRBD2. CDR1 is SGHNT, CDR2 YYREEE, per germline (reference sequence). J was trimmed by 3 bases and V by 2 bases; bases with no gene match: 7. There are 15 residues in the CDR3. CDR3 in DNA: TGTGCCAGCAGCTTTCGCCTAGCGGTGGAAGAGACCCAGTACTTC. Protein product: CASSFRLAVEETQYF.

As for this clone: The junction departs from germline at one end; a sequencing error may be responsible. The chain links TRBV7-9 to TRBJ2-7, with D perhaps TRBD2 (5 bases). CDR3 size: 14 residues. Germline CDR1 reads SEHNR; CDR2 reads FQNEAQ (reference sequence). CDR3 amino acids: CASSLPEGSHEQYF. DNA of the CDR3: TGTGCCAGCAGCTTACCCGAGGGCTCCCACGAGCAGTACTTC.

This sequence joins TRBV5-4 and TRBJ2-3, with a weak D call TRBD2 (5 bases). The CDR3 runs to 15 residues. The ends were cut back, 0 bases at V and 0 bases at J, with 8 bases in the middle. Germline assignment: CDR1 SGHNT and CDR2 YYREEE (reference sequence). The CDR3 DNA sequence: TGTGCCAGCAGCTTGGGATGGACTAGCACAGATACGCAGTATTTT. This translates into CASSLGWTSTDTQYF.

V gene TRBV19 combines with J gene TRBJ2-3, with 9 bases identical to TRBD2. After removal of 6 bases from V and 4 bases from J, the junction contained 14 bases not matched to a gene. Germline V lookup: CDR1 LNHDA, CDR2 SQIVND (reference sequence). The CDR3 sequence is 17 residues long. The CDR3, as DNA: TGTGCCAGTAGGCCGGGGAGCGGGGGGACGCGCTCAGATACGCAGTATTTT. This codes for CASRPGSGGTRSDTQYF.

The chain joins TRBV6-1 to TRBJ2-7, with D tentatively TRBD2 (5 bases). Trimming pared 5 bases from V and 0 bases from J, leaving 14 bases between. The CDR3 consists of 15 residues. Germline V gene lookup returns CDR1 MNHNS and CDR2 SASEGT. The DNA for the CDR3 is TGTGCCAGCAGTCAGGACTTGCCGAGCTCCTACGAGCAGTACTTC. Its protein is CASSQDLPSSYEQYF.

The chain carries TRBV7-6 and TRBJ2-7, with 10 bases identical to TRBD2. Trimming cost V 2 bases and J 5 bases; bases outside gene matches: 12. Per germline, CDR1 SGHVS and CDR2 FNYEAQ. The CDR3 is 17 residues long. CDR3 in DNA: TGTGCCAGCAGCTTATGGGCTAGCGGGAGTTCGAGCCACGAGCAGTACTTC. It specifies CASSLWASGSSSHEQYF.

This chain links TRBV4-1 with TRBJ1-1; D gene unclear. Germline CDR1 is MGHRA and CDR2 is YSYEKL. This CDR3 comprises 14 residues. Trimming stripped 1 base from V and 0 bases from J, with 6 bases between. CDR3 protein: CASSQGWLNTEAFF. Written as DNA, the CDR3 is TGCGCCAGCAGCCAAGGGTGGCTGAACACTGAAGCTTTCTTT.

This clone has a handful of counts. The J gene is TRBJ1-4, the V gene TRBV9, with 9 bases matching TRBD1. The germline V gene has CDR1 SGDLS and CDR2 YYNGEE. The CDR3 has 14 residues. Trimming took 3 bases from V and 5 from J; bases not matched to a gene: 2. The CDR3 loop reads CASSAGTGNEKLFF. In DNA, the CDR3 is TGTGCCAGCAGCGCCGGGACAGGGAATGAAAAACTGTTTTTT.

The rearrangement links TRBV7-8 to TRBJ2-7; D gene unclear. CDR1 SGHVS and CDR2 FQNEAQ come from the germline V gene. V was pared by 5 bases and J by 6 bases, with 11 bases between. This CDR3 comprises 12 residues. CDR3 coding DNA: TGTGCCAGCAGCGCCCCCACTGGCGAGCAGTACTTC. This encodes CASSAPTGEQYF.

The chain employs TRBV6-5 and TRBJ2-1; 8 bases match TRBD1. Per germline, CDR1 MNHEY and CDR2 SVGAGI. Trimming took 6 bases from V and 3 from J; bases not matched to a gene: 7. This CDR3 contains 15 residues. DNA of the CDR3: TGTGCCAGCAGACAAACCGGGACAGGCTACAATGAGCAGTTCTTC. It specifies CASRQTGTGYNEQFF.

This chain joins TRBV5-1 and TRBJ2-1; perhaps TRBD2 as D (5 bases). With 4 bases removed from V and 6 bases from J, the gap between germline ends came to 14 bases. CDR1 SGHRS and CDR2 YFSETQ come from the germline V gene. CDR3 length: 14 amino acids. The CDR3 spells CASSDARGSNEQFF. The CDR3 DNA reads TGCGCCAGCAGCGACGCCCGGGGAAGCAATGAGCAGTTCTTC.

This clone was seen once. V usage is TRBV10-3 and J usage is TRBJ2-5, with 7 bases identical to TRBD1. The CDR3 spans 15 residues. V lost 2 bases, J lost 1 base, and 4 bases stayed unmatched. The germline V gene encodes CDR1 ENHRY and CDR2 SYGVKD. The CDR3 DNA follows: TGTGCCATCAGTGAGGGGGCAGGGGGCCAAGAGACCCAGTACTTC. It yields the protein CAISEGAGGQETQYF.

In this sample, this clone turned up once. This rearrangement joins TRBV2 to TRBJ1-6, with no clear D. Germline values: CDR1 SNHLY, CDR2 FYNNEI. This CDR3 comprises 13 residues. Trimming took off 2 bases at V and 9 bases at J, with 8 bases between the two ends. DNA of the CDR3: TGTGCCAGCAGTGAAAGGGAGGGTTCACCCCTCCACTTT. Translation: CASSEREGSPLHF.

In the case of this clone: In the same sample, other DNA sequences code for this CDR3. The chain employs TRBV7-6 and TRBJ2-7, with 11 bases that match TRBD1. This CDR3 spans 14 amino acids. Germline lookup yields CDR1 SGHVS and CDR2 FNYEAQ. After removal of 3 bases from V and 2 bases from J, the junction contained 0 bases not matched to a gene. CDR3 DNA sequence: TGTGCCAGCAGCTTGGACAGGGGGCCCTACGAGCAGTACTTC. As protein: CASSLDRGPYEQYF.

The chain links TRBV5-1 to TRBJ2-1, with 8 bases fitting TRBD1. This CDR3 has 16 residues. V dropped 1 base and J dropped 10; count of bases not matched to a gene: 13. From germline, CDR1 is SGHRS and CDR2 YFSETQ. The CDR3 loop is CASSLLVGQGLREQFF. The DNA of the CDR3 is TGCGCCAGCAGCTTGCTCGTAGGACAGGGACTTCGGGAGCAGTTCTTC.

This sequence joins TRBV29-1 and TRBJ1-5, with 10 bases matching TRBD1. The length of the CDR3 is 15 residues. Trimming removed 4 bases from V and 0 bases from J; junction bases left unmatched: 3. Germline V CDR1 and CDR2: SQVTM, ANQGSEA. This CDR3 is CSVAGTGDSNQPQHF. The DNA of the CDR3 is TGCAGCGTTGCCGGGACAGGGGATAGCAATCAGCCCCAGCATTTT.

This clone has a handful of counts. CDR3 amino acids: CASSIGDSLTEAFF. As DNA, the CDR3 is TGTGCCAGTAGTATCGGAGACAGTCTCACTGAAGCTTTCTTT. V usage is TRBV19 and J usage is TRBJ1-1, with D perhaps TRBD1 (5 bases). V was shortened by 3 bases and J by 4 bases, with 12 bases between the two germline ends. Germline V gene sequence: CDR1 LNHDA, CDR2 SQIVND (reference sequence). This CDR3 spans 14 amino acids.

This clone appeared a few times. CDR3 in amino acids: CASSLFFDSPYEQYF. The CDR3 DNA follows: TGCGCCAGCAGCTTGTTTTTCGACAGCCCATACGAGCAGTACTTC. V and J are TRBV5-1 and TRBJ2-7; the D gene is possibly TRBD1 (5 bases). The CDR3 is 15 residues long. CDR1 SGHRS and CDR2 YFSETQ come from the germline V gene. Trimming removed 1 base from V and 4 bases from J, with 15 bases in between.

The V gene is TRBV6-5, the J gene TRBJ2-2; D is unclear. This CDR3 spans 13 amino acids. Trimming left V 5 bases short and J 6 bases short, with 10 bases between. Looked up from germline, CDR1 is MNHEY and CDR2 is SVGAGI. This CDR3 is CASSPSESGELFF. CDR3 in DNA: TGTGCCAGCAGTCCCTCGGAGTCCGGGGAGCTGTTTTTT.